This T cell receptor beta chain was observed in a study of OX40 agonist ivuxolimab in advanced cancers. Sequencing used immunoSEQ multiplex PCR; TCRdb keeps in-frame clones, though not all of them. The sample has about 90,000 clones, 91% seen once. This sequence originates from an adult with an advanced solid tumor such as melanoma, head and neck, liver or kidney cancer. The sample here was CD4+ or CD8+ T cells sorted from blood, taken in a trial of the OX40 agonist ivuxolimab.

The CDR3: CASGPTPGELFF. CDR3 bases: TGTGCTAGTGGTCCAACCCCCGGGGAGCTGTTTTTT. V usage is TRBV12-5 and J usage is TRBJ2-2; the D is unclear. CDR1 and CDR2 (germline): LGHNT, FRNRAP. The V gene lost 5 bases and the J gene lost 6 bases, with 7 bases spanning the gap. The CDR3 length is 12 residues.